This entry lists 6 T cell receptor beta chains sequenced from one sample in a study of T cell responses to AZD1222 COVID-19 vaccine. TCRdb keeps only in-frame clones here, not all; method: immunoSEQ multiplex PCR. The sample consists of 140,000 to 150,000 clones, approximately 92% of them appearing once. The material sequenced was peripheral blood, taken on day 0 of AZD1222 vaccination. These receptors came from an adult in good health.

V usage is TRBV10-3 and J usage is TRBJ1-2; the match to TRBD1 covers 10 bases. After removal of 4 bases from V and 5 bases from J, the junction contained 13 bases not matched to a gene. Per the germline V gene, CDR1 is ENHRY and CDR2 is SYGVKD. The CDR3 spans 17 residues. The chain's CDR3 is CAISAAGTGALLYGYTF. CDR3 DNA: TGTGCCATCAGTGCGGCCGGGACAGGGGCTCTCCTTTATGGCTACACCTTC.

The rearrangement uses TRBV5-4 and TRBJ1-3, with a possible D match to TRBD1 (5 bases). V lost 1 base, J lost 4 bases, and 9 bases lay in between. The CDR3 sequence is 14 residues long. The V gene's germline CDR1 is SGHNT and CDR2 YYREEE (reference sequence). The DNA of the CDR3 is TGTGCCAGCAGCTTGTGGCAGGGCGGAAACACCATATATTTT. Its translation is CASSLWQGGNTIYF.

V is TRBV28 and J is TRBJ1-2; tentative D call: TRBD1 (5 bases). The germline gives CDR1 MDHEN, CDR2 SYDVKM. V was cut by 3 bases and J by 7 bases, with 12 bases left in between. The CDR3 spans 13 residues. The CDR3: CASSLGQASGYTF. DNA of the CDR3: TGTGCCAGCAGTTTGGGGCAGGCTTCTGGCTACACCTTC.

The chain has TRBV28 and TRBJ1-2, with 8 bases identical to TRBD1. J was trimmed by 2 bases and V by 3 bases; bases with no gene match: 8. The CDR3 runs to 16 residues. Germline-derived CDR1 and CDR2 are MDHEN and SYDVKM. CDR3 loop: CASSFLRPGGNYGYTF. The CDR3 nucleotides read TGTGCCAGCAGTTTTCTCCGACCAGGGGGCAACTATGGCTACACCTTC.

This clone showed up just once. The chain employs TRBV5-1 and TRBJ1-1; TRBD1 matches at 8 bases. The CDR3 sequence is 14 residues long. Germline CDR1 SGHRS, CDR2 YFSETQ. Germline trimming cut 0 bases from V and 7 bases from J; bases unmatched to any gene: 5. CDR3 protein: CASSLGTGSGEAFF. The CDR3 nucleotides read TGCGCCAGCAGCTTGGGGACAGGGTCCGGTGAAGCTTTCTTT.

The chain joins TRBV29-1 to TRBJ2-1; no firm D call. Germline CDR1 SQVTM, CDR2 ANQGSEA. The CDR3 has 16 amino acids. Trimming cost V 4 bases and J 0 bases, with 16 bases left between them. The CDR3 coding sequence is TGCAGCGTTGGTGGGGTTTCCTTAAGCTCCTACAATGAGCAGTTCTTC. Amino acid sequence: CSVGGVSLSSYNEQFF.